This T cell receptor beta chain is drawn from a study of monozygotic twins with inflammatory bowel disease. Overall study findings and caveats: With others, IBD patients shared fewer clonotypes than healthy twins did, especially with disease activity. No single strong signal or clonotype associated with IBD was supported.

The CDR3 consists of 15 residues. In the case of this clonotype: As yet, its antigen is unknown.

Researchers used roughly 3,700 ng of total RNA for each TCR library. The UMIs contained a 6-nucleotide sample barcode. They were added by template switching during cDNA synthesis. TCRdb reprocessed the 5' RACE reads; each CDR3 protein has one entry and no DNA is given. The sample shows about 300,000 distinct CDR3 sequences, and 5% to 6% sits with its ten largest clones. This sequence originates from a human donor with ulcerative colitis or Crohn's disease, or a healthy co-twin of an affected twin (not recorded which). The V gene is TRBV12-3 or TRBV12-4, the J gene TRBJ2-1; the D call of TRBD2 rests on TCRdb alone, since no DNA is present to check it. The specimen sequenced was blood. The CDR3 here is CASSLALYGGNEQFF.